A selection of T cell receptor beta chains follows, all from one sample in a study of T cells after yellow fever vaccination. TCRdb called the 5' RACE reads again in MiXCR, with one record for every CDR3 protein. This table has under 300,000 distinct CDR3 sequences, under 15% appearing once. The sample here was CD4+ T cells sorted from PBMCs, taken 45 days after the yellow fever booster vaccination. These receptors were obtained from a man aged 30 to 45 who received the YFV17D yellow fever vaccine. Both conserved end residues are part of each CDR3. A D gene is named only where the DNA matches it firmly. Expanded clones are given a class, and other clones once, few, many or no size at all.

D gene: .; V gene: TRBV28; CDR3 length: 12; J gene: TRBJ1-1; clone size: many; CDR3 protein: CASKRRLTEAFF; CDR3 DNA: TGTGCCAGCAAGAGGCGGCTCACTGAAGCTTTCTTT
D gene: .; V gene: TRBV7-8; CDR3 length: 15; J gene: TRBJ2-7; clone size: .; CDR3 protein: CASSLTQQPKYEQYF; CDR3 DNA: TGTGCCAGCAGCCTCACACAGCAACCAAAATACGAGCAGTACTTC
D gene: .; V gene: TRBV12-3/TRBV12-4; CDR3 length: 14; J gene: TRBJ2-3; clone size: .; CDR3 protein: CASSLARGRDTQYF; CDR3 DNA: TGTGCCAGCAGTTTAGCACGGGGCCGCGATACGCAGTATTTT
D gene: TRBD2; V gene: TRBV7-2; CDR3 length: 16; J gene: TRBJ2-5; clone size: .; CDR3 protein: CASSLGSSGSWETQYF; CDR3 DNA: TGTGCCAGCAGCTTAGGGTCTAGCGGGAGTTGGGAGACCCAGTACTTC
D gene: TRBD1; V gene: TRBV7-3; CDR3 length: 16; J gene: TRBJ2-5; clone size: .; CDR3 protein: CASSAGTGLNIETQYF; CDR3 DNA: TGTGCCAGCAGCGCAGGGACAGGCTTAAATATAGAGACCCAGTACTTC
D gene: TRBD2; V gene: TRBV2; CDR3 length: 14; J gene: TRBJ2-3; clone size: few; CDR3 protein: CATTGTMGADTQYF; CDR3 DNA: TGTGCCACCACCGGGACTATGGGTGCAGATACGCAGTATTTT
D gene: .; V gene: TRBV24-1; CDR3 length: 14; J gene: TRBJ1-5; clone size: few; CDR3 protein: CATSDGGSNQPQHF; CDR3 DNA: TGTGCCACCAGTGACGGGGGAAGTAATCAGCCCCAGCATTTT
D gene: .; V gene: TRBV29-1; CDR3 length: 15; J gene: TRBJ2-1; clone size: .; CDR3 protein: CSVGFSGLTYNEQFF; CDR3 DNA: TGCAGCGTTGGATTTTCAGGGTTGACCTACAATGAGCAGTTCTTC
D gene: .; V gene: TRBV29-1; CDR3 length: 14; J gene: TRBJ1-3; clone size: .; CDR3 protein: CSGGDPWVGNTIYF; CDR3 DNA: TGCAGCGGGGGGGACCCCTGGGTCGGAAACACCATATATTTT
D gene: TRBD1; V gene: TRBV5-4; CDR3 length: 15; J gene: TRBJ2-5; clone size: .; CDR3 protein: CASSLPGQAQETQYF; CDR3 DNA: TGTGCCAGCAGCTTGCCGGGACAGGCGCAAGAGACCCAGTACTTC
D gene: .; V gene: TRBV20-1; CDR3 length: 15; J gene: TRBJ2-2; clone size: few; CDR3 protein: CSARDGAGSTGELFF; CDR3 DNA: TGCAGTGCTAGAGATGGGGCAGGGAGCACCGGGGAGCTGTTTTTT
D gene: .; V gene: TRBV20-1; CDR3 length: 15; J gene: TRBJ2-3; clone size: many; CDR3 protein: CSARRQEVYTDTQYF; CDR3 DNA: TGCAGTGCTCGTAGACAGGAGGTGTACACAGATACGCAGTATTTT
D gene: .; V gene: TRBV18; CDR3 length: 11; J gene: TRBJ2-1; clone size: many; CDR3 protein: CASSPEYEQFF; CDR3 DNA: TGTGCCAGCTCACCGGAGTATGAGCAGTTCTTC
D gene: .; V gene: TRBV6-5; CDR3 length: 14; J gene: TRBJ2-7; clone size: .; CDR3 protein: CASSSLTASYEQYF; CDR3 DNA: TGTGCCAGCAGTTCCCTGACAGCTTCCTACGAGCAGTACTTC
D gene: TRBD2; V gene: TRBV7-2; CDR3 length: 14; J gene: TRBJ2-1; clone size: .; CDR3 protein: CASTPVAGLGEQFF; CDR3 DNA: TGTGCCAGCACCCCGGTAGCGGGTCTAGGGGAGCAGTTCTTC
D gene: .; V gene: TRBV7-2; CDR3 length: 14; J gene: TRBJ2-5; clone size: few; CDR3 protein: CASTRLYAQETQYF; CDR3 DNA: TGTGCCAGCACCCGGCTGTACGCTCAAGAGACCCAGTACTTC
D gene: TRBD1; V gene: TRBV28; CDR3 length: 16; J gene: TRBJ1-4; clone size: .; CDR3 protein: CASSFRQGWTNEKLFF; CDR3 DNA: TGTGCCAGCAGTTTCCGACAGGGGTGGACTAATGAAAAACTGTTTTTT
D gene: .; V gene: TRBV7-2; CDR3 length: 15; J gene: TRBJ2-7; clone size: .; CDR3 protein: CASSSRGTGVYEQYF; CDR3 DNA: TGTGCCAGCAGCTCCCGGGGGACGGGAGTTTACGAGCAGTACTTC
D gene: .; V gene: TRBV3-1; CDR3 length: 16; J gene: TRBJ1-4; clone size: .; CDR3 protein: CASSQPGRTTNEKLFF; CDR3 DNA: TGTGCCAGCAGCCAACCCGGACGGACAACTAATGAAAAACTGTTTTTT
D gene: TRBD2; V gene: TRBV20-1; CDR3 length: 17; J gene: TRBJ2-1; clone size: few; CDR3 protein: CSARSASGSPNMDEQFF; CDR3 DNA: TGCAGTGCTAGAAGTGCTAGCGGGAGCCCTAACATGGATGAGCAGTTCTTC
D gene: TRBD1; V gene: TRBV6-1; CDR3 length: 14; J gene: TRBJ2-7; clone size: few; CDR3 protein: CASSLYGQGYEQYF; CDR3 DNA: TGTGCCAGCAGTCTTTACGGACAGGGCTACGAGCAGTACTTC
D gene: .; V gene: TRBV20-1; CDR3 length: 12; J gene: TRBJ2-3; clone size: few; CDR3 protein: CSAIYSTDTQYF; CDR3 DNA: TGCAGTGCTATCTATAGCACAGATACGCAGTATTTT